This TCR beta chain originates from a study of control samples from healthy donors and cancer patients (dated by TCRdb to between 2020 and 2021). Comment on this clone: The antigen it recognizes is unknown. No quality values exist for individual bases; no much larger clone is one base distant.

The library came from the immunoSEQ multiplex PCR assay. This is the immuneACCESS table as TCRdb keeps it, with only in-frame sequences that have V and J called. A part of the clones is gone; compared with another copy, unresolved V genes explain less than half, and the rest is unexplained. The sample table holds tens of thousands of clones, of which 90% to 95% were seen once. Of the sample, about 1.5% falls within the top ten clones. This receptor was obtained from a young woman in good health. Sequencing was done on a sample of blood.

Here the CDR3 is given as CASSRLAILAQETQYF. The base sequence is TGTGCCAGCAGCAGACTAGCTATCTTGGCGCAAGAGACCCAGTACTTC. Recombination linked TRBV7-8 to TRBJ2-5, with 7 bases in between that match TRBD2. From the germline V gene, CDR1 is SGHVS and CDR2 is FQNEAQ. Germline trimming amounts to 5 bases on V and 2 bases on J, with 11 as the count of junction bases outside the gene matches. Reading from cysteine to phenylalanine, the CDR3 counts 16 amino acids. Kept here is only the CDR3 DNA, which spans 48 bases and is read in frame from base 1.